This T cell receptor (beta chain) stems from a study of T cells in Graves' hyperthyroidism and ophthalmopathy. What was amplified from RNA transcripts were TCR beta CDR3 regions. HTBI primers drove first-round RT-PCR of the TCR CDR3. TCRdb re-analysed the multiplex PCR reads in MiXCR, keeping a single row per CDR3 protein. The sample shows more than 550,000 distinct CDR3 sequences, roughly 17% of them seen only once. This clonotype was seen ten or more times. The authors obtained PBMCs from roughly 9.7 ml of fresh peripheral blood. Germline CDR1 SGHRS, CDR2 YFSETQ. The ends were cut back, 0 bases at V and 3 bases at J, with 12 bases in the middle. This CDR3 comprises 16 residues.

The sample was blood. This clonotype was obtained from a man in his fifties with Graves' hyperthyroidism. This rearrangement joins TRBV5-1 to TRBJ2-2; D is possibly TRBD1 (6 bases). CDR3 in amino acids: CASSLEAQGYTGELFF. For the CDR3, the DNA is TGCGCCAGCAGCTTGGAGGCACAGGGATACACCGGGGAGCTGTTTTTT.